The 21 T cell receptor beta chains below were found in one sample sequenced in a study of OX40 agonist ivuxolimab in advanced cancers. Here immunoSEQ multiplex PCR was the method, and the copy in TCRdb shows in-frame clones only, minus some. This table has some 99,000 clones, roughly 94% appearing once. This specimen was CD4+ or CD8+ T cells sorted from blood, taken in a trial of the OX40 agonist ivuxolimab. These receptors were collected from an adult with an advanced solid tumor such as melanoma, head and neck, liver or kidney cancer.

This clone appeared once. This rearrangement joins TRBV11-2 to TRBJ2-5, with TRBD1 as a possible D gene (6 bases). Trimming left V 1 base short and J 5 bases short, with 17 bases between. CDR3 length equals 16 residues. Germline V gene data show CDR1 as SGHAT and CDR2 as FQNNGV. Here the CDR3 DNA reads TGTGCCAGCAGCTTAGGTCCGGGAACAGGGTGGGAGACCCAGTACTTC. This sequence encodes CASSLGPGTGWETQYF.

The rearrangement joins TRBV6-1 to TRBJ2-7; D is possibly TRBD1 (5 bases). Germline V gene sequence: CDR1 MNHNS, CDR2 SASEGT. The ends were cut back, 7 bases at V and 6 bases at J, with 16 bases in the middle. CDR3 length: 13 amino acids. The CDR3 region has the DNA TGTGCCAGCAACCACATGAAAGGGGCCGAGCAGTACTTC. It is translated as CASNHMKGAEQYF.

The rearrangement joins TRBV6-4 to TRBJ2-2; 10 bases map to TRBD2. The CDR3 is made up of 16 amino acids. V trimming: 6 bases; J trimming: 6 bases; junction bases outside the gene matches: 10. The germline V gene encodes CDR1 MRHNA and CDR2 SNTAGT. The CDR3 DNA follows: TGTGCCAGCAGCCTAATGGGGCTAGCGGGAGCCGGGGAGCTGTTTTTT. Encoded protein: CASSLMGLAGAGELFF.

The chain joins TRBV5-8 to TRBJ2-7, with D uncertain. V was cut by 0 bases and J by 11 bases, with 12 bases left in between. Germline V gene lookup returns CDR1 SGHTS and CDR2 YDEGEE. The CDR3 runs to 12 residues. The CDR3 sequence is CASSLVGSRKYF. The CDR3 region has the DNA TGTGCCAGCAGCTTGGTTGGCAGTCGGAAGTACTTC.

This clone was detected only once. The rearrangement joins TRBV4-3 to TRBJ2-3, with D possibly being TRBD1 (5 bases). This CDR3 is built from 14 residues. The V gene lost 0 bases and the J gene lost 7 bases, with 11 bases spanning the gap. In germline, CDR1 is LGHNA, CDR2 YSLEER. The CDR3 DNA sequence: TGCGCCAGCAGCCAAGAAGGAGACAGTAATACGCAGTATTTT. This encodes CASSQEGDSNTQYF.

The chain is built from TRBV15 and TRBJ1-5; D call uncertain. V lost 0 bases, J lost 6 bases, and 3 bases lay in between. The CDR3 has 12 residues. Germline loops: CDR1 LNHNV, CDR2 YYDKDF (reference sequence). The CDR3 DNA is TGTGCCACCAGCAGAGATGTTCAGCCCCAGCATTTT. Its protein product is CATSRDVQPQHF.

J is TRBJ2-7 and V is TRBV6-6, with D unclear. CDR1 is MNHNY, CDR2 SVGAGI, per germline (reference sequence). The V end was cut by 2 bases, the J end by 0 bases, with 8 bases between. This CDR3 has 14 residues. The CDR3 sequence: CASSYTLPSYEQYF. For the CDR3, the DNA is TGTGCCAGCAGTTACACCCTCCCCTCCTACGAGCAGTACTTC.

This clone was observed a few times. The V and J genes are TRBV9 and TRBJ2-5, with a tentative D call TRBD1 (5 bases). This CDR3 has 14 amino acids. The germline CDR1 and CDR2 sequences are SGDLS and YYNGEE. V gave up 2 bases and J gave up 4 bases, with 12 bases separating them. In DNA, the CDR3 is TGTGCCAGCAGCGTCGGTCAGGGCGGAGAGACCCAGTACTTC. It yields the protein CASSVGQGGETQYF. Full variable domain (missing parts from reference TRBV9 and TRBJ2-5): DSGVTQTPKHLITATGQRVTLRCSPRSGDLSVYWYQQSLDQGLQFLIQYYNGEERAKGNILERFSAQQFPDLHSELNLSSLELGDSALYFCASSVGQGGETQYFGPGTRLLVL.

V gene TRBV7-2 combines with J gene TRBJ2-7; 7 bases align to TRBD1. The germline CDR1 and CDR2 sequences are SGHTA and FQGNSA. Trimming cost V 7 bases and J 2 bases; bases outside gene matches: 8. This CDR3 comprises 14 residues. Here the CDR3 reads CASTHPGQPYEQYF. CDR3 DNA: TGTGCCAGCACCCACCCGGGACAGCCCTACGAGCAGTACTTC.

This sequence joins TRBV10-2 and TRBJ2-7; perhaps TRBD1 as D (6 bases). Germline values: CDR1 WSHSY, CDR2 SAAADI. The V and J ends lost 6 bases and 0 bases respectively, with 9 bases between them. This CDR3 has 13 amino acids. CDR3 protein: CASSQGPSYEQYF. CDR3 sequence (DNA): TGCGCCAGCAGCCAGGGGCCCTCCTACGAGCAGTACTTC.

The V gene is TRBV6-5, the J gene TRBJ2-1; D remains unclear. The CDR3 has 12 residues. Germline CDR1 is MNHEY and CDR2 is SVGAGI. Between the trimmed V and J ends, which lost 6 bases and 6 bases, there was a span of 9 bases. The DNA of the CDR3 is TGTGCCAGCAGGCAGTCGTTCAATGAGCAGTTCTTC. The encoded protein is CASRQSFNEQFF.

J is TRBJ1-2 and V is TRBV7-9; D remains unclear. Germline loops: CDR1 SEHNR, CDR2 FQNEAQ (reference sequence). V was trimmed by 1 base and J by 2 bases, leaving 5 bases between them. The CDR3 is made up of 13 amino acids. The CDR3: CASSLEENYGYTF. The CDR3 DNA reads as TGTGCCAGCAGCTTAGAGGAAAACTATGGCTACACCTTC. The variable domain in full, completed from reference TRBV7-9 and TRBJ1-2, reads DTGVSQNPRHKITKRGQNVTFRCDPISEHNRLYWYRQTLGQGPEFLTYFQNEAQLEKSRLLSDRFSAERPKGSFSTLEIQRTEQGDSAMYLCASSLEENYGYTFGSGTRLTVV.

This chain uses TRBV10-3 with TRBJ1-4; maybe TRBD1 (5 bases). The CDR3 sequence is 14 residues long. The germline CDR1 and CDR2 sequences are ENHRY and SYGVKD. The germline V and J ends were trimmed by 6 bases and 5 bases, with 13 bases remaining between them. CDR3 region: CAIRADRRNEKLFF. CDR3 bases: TGTGCCATCAGGGCTGACAGACGCAATGAAAAACTGTTTTTT.

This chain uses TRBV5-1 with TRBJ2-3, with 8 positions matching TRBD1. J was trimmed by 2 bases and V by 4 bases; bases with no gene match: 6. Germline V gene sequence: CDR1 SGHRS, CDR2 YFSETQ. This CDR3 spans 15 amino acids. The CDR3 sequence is CASSPGQGNTDTQYF. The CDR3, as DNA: TGCGCCAGCAGCCCTGGACAGGGAAACACAGATACGCAGTATTTT.

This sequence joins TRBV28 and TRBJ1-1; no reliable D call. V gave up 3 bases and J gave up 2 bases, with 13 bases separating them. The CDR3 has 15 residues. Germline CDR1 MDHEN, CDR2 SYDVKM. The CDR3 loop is CASSFVGPPNTEAFF. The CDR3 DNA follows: TGTGCCAGCAGTTTCGTCGGGCCCCCAAACACTGAAGCTTTCTTT. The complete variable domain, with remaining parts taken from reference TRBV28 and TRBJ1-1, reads DVKVTQSSRYLVKRTGEKVFLECVQDMDHENMFWYRQDPGLGLRLIYFSYDVKMKEKGDIPEGYSVSREKKERFSLILESASTNQTSMYLCASSFVGPPNTEAFFGQGTRLTVV.

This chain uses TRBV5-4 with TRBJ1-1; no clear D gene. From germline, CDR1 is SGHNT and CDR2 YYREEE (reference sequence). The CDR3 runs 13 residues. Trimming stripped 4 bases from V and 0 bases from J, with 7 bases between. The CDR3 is CASSPVLNTEAFF. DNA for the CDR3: TGTGCCAGCAGCCCAGTACTGAACACTGAAGCTTTCTTT.

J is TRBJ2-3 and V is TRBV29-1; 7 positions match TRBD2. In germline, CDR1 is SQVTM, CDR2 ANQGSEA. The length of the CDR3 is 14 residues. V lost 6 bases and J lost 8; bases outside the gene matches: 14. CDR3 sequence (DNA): TGCAGCGTCCACGGGAGGCAGCCGACCCTTACGCAGTATTTT. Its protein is CSVHGRQPTLTQYF.

The CDR3 protein is CASSLGWTSTLRTDTQYF. CDR3 DNA: TGTGCCAGCAGCTTGGGCTGGACTAGCACCTTGCGCACAGATACGCAGTATTTT. The chain recombines TRBV5-8 with TRBJ2-3; TRBD2 agrees at 8 bases. This CDR3 is built from 18 residues. V lost 0 bases to trimming and J lost 1 base; unmatched junction nucleotides: 10. Germline V gene sequence: CDR1 SGHTS, CDR2 YDEGEE. Filled out from reference TRBV5-8 and TRBJ2-3, the complete variable domain reads EAGVTQSPTHLIKTRGQQATLRCSPISGHTSVYWYQQALGLGLQFLLWYDEGEERNRGNFPPRFSGRQFPNYSSELNVNALELEDSALYLCASSLGWTSTLRTDTQYFGPGTRLTVL.

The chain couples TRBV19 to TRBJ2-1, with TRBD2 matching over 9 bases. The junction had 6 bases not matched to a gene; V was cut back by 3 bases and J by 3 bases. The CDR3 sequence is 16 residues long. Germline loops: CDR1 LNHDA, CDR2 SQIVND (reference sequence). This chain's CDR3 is CASSMTAGGLYNEQFF. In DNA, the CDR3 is TGTGCCAGTAGTATGACAGCGGGGGGTCTCTACAATGAGCAGTTCTTC. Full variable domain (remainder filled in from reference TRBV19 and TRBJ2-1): DGGITQSPKYLFRKEGQNVTLSCEQNLNHDAMYWYRQDPGQGLRLIYYSQIVNDFQKGDIAEGYSVSREKKESFPLTVTSAQKNPTAFYLCASSMTAGGLYNEQFFGPGTRLTVL.

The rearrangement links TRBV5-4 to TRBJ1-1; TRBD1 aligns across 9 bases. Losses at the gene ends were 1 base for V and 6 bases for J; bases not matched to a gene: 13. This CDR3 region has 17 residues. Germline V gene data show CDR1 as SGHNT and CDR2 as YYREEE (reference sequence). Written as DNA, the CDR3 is TGTGCCAGCAGCTTGACCCCCGGACAGGGGCTTTTCCCTGAAGCTTTCTTT. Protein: CASSLTPGQGLFPEAFF.

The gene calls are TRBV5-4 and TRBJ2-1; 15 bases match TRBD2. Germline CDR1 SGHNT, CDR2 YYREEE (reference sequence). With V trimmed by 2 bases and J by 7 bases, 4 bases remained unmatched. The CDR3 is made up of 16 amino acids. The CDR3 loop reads CASSLGLAGGLNEQFF. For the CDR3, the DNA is TGTGCCAGCAGCTTAGGACTAGCGGGAGGGTTGAATGAGCAGTTCTTC.